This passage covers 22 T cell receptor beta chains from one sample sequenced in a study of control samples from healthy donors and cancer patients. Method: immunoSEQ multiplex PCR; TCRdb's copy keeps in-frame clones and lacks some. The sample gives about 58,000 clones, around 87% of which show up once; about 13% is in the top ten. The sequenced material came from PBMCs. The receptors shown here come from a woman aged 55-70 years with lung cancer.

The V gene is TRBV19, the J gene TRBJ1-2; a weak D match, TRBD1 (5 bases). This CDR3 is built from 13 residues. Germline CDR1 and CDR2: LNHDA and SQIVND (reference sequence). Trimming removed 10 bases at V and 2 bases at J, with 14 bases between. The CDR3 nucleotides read TGTGCCACCTCGGGGCAGGACAACTATGGCTACACCTTC. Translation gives CATSGQDNYGYTF.

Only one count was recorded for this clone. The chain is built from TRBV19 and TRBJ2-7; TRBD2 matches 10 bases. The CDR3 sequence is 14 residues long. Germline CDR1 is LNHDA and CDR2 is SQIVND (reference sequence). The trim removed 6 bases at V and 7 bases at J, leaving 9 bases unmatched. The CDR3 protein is CASRLTSGAGEQYF. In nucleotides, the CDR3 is TGTGCCAGTAGACTTACTAGCGGGGCCGGGGAGCAGTACTTC.

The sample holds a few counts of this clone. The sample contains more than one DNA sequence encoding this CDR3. As DNA, the CDR3 is TGCGCCAGCAGCTTGGGAGGGGAGAACTATGGCTACACCTTC. The encoded protein is CASSLGGENYGYTF. The chain is built from TRBV5-1 and TRBJ1-2, with D possibly TRBD1 on 5 matching bases. Germline values: CDR1 SGHRS, CDR2 YFSETQ. V lost 0 bases and J lost 2, with 8 bases in between. The CDR3 covers 14 residues.

In nucleotides, the CDR3 is TGTGCCAGCAGCTTATCCAGGGGGTTTGGAAACACCATATATTTT. Amino acids: CASSLSRGFGNTIYF. V usage is TRBV11-2 and J usage is TRBJ1-3, with 7 bases fitting TRBD1. The germline CDR1 and CDR2 sequences are SGHAT and FQNNGV. V gave up 2 bases and J gave up 3 bases; unmatched junction bases: 4. CDR3 size: 15 residues.

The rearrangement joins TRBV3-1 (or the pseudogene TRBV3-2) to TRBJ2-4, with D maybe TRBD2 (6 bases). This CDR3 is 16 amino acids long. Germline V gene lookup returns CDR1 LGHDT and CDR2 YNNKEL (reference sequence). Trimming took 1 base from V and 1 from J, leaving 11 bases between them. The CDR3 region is CASSQGGAGAKNIQYF. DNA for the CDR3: TGTGCCAGCAGCCAAGGCGGGGCGGGCGCCAAAAACATTCAGTACTTC.

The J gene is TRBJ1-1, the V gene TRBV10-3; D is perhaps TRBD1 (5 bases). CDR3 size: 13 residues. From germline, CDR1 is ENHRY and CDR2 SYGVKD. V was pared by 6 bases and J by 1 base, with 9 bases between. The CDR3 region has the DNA TGTGCCATCAGGGGGACGGGGAACACTGAAGCTTTCTTT. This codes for CAIRGTGNTEAFF.

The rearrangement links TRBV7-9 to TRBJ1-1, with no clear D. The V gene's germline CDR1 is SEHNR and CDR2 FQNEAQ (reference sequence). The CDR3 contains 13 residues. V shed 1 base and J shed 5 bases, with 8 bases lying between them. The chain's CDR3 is CASSLEPGTEAFF. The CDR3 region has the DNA TGTGCCAGCAGCTTAGAACCCGGGACTGAAGCTTTCTTT. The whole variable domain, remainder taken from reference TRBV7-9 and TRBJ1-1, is DTGVSQNPRHKITKRGQNVTFRCDPISEHNRLYWYRQTLGQGPEFLTYFQNEAQLEKSRLLSDRFSAERPKGSFSTLEIQRTEQGDSAMYLCASSLEPGTEAFFGQGTRLTVV.

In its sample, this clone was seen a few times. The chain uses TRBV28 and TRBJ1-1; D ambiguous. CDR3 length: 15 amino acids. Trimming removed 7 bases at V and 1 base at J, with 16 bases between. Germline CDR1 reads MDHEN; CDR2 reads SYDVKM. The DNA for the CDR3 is TGTGCCAGCACCACCGTCCAGAGAGGGAACACTGAAGCTTTCTTT. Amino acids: CASTTVQRGNTEAFF.

CDR3 DNA sequence: TGTGCCAGCTCATTCGAAGGCGGGCCCCTAGCCAAAAACATTCAGTACTTC. Its translation: CASSFEGGPLAKNIQYF. The genes are TRBV18 and TRBJ2-4; D possibly corresponds to TRBD2 (5 bases). The V gene lost 5 bases and the J gene lost 0 bases, with 17 bases spanning the gap. From germline, CDR1 is KGHSH and CDR2 LQKENI. The CDR3 spans 17 residues.

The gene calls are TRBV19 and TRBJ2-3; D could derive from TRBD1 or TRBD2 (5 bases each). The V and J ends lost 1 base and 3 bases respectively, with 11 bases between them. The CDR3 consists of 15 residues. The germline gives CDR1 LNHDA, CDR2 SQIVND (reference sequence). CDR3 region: CASSIVGDGTDTQYF. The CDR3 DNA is TGTGCCAGTAGTATAGTGGGGGATGGGACAGATACGCAGTATTTT.

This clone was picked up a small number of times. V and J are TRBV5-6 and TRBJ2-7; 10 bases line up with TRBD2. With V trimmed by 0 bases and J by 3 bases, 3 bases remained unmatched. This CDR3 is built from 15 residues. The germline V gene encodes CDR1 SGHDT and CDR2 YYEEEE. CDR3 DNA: TGTGCCAGCAGCTTGGAGATAGCGGGAGGCTACGAGCAGTACTTC. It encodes CASSLEIAGGYEQYF.

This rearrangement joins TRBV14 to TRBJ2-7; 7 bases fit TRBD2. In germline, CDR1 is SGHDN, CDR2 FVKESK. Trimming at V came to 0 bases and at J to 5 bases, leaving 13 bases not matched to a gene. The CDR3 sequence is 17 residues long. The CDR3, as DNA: TGTGCCAGCAGCCAAGATCAAGGGTCGGGAGGAAGGAACGAGCAGTACTTC. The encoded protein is CASSQDQGSGGRNEQYF.

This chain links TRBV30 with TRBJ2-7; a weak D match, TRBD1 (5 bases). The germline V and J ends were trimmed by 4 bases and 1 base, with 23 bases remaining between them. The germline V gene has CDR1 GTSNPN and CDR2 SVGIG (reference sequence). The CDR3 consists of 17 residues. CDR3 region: CAWTHPPGRDGSYEQYF. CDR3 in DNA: TGTGCCTGGACCCACCCCCCCGGCAGGGATGGATCCTACGAGCAGTACTTC. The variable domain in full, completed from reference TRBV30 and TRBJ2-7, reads SQTIHQWPATLVQPVGSPLSLECTVEGTSNPNLYWYRQAAGRGLQLLFYSVGIGQISSEVPQNLSASRPQDRQFILSSKKLLLSDSGFYLCAWTHPPGRDGSYEQYFGPGTRLTVT.

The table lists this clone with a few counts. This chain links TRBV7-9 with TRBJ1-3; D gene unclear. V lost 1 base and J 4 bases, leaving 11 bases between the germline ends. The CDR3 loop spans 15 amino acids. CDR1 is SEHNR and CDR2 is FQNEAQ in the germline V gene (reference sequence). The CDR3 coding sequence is TGTGCCAGCAGCTTAGAAGAGGATCCGGGAAACACCATATATTTT. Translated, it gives CASSLEEDPGNTIYF.

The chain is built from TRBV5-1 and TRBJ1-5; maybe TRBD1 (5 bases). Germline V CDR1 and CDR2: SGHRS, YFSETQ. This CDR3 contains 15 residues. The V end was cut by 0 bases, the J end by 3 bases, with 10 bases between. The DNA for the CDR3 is TGCGCCAGCAGCTTGGGTGGGGGTGTCAATCAGCCCCAGCATTTT. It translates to CASSLGGGVNQPQHF.

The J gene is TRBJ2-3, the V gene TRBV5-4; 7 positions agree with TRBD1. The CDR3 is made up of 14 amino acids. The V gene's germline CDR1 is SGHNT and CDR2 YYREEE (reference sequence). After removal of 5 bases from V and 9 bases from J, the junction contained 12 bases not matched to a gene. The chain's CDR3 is CASRRGQGIDTQYF. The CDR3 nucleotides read TGTGCCAGCAGGAGGGGGCAGGGGATAGACACGCAGTATTTT. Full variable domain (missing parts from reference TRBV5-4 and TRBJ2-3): ETGVTQSPTHLIKTRGQQVTLRCSSQSGHNTVSWYQQALGQGPQFIFQYYREEENGRGNFPPRFSGLQFPNYSSELNVNALELDDSALYLCASRRGQGIDTQYFGPGTRLTVL.

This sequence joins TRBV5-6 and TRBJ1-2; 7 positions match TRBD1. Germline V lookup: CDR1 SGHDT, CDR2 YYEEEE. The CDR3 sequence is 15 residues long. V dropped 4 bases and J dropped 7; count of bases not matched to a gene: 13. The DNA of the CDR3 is TGTGCCAGCAGCGGTGACAGGGCCCGTTCAAGTGGCTACACCTTC. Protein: CASSGDRARSSGYTF.

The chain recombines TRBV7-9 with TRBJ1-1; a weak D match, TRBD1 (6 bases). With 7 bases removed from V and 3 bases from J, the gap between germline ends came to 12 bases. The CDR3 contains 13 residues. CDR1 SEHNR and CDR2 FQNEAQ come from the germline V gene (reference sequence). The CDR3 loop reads CASNRDRYTEAFF. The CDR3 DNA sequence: TGTGCCAGCAATCGAGACAGGTACACTGAAGCTTTCTTT.

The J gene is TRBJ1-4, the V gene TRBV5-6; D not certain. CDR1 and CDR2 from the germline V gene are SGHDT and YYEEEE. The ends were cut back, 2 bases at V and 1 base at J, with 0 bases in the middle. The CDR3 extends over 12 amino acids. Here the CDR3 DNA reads TGTGCCAGCAGCTTAACTAATGAAAAACTGTTTTTT. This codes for CASSLTNEKLFF. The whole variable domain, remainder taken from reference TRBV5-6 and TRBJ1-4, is DAGVTQSPTHLIKTRGQQVTLRCSPKSGHDTVSWYQQALGQGPQFIFQYYEEEERQRGNFPDRFSGHQFPNYSSELNVNALLLGDSALYLCASSLTNEKLFFGSGTQLSVL.

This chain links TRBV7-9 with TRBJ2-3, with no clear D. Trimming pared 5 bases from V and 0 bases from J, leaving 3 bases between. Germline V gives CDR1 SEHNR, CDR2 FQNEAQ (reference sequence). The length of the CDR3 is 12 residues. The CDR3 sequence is CASSISTDTQYF. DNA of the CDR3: TGTGCCAGCAGCATAAGCACAGATACGCAGTATTTT.

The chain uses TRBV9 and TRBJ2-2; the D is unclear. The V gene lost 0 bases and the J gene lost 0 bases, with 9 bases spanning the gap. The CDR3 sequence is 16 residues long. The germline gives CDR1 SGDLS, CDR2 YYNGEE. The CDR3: CASSVDLRANTGELFF. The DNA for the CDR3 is TGTGCCAGCAGCGTAGACCTAAGGGCGAACACCGGGGAGCTGTTTTTT.

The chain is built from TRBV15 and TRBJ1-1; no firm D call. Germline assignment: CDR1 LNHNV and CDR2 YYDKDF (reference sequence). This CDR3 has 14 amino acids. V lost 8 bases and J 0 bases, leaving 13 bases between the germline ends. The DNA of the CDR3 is TGTGCCACCGCCTCCGGACGGTTGAACACTGAAGCTTTCTTT. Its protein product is CATASGRLNTEAFF.